The source of this T cell receptor (beta chain) is a study of cytomegalovirus exposure and HLA in healthy donors (dated by TCRdb to 2015 to 2018). Context from the whole study: A later analysis indicated that the 90 to 150 validation repertoires were generated on the platform also employed for the approximately 690 repertoires of the first cohort. High-throughput TCR immunosequencing, statistical association of individual TCRs with disease status, and machine learning were combined to predict cytomegalovirus infection status. In addition to the first cohort of 650 to 750 subjects, a separate validation cohort of 120 different subjects was used. The study aimed to test whether signatures of past pathogen exposure could be identified by cataloging public T cell receptors.

The library was obtained by the immunoSEQ multiplex PCR assay. The paper's processing steps were these. A statistical classification framework was developed to diagnose cytomegalovirus status using the catalog of TCR beta chain sequences. TCRdb mirrors the immuneACCESS table, restricted to in-frame sequences. Some clones are absent from its copies; in checked studies, under half trace to an unresolved V gene, and the reason for the others is unknown. V, J and clone size are those of that table, while D and trimming were read from the DNA. Within this sample are under 200,000 clones, with approximately 87% of them counted one time only. In total, the top ten clones hold about 6% of the sample. The donors were included in the validation cohort of roughly 120 subjects, a group kept apart from the approximately 650-subject first cohort. Reading from cysteine to phenylalanine, the CDR3 counts 13 amino acids. The DNA shown is the 39-base CDR3, in frame from base 1. In the germline V gene, CDR1 corresponds to SGDLS and CDR2 to YYNGEE. A distance of 11 bases separates the germline ends of V and J, which lose 5 bases and 3 bases respectively.

Broad study findings and their caveats: All 120 or so repertoires were used to score co-occurrence in the validation cohort in a later analysis, because that analysis had no HLA typing for the cohort. Most TCR sequences were seen in very few donors, while some public TCRs were found in many individuals. It was suggested by the authors that the approach could potentially be generalized to other disease states and immunological phenotypes. Subsequent analysis determined that TCRs grouped into clusters in the first cohort also showed a tendency toward co-occurrence across the approximately 120 validation repertoires, and approximately 94% of cluster scores exceeded 0. The classifier was reported to diagnose cytomegalovirus status with high specificity and sensitivity in both the original and validation cohorts. In vitro tests confirmed that a few of the cytomegalovirus-associated TCR beta chains recognize cytomegalovirus antigens. The study listed around 160 TCR beta chains as associated with cytomegalovirus.

Remarks on this clone: Its antigen is currently not known. No much larger clonotype is one base removed from it; base qualities were not supplied.

The TCR was taken from a woman aged 30 to 39 in good health and CMV-seronegative. Sequenced: PBMCs. The sequence joins TRBV9 to TRBJ1-1; the D gene remains uncertain. Here is the DNA: TGTGCCAGCAGTCAAGCGGTCCACACTGAAGCTTTCTTT. This encodes CASSQAVHTEAFF.